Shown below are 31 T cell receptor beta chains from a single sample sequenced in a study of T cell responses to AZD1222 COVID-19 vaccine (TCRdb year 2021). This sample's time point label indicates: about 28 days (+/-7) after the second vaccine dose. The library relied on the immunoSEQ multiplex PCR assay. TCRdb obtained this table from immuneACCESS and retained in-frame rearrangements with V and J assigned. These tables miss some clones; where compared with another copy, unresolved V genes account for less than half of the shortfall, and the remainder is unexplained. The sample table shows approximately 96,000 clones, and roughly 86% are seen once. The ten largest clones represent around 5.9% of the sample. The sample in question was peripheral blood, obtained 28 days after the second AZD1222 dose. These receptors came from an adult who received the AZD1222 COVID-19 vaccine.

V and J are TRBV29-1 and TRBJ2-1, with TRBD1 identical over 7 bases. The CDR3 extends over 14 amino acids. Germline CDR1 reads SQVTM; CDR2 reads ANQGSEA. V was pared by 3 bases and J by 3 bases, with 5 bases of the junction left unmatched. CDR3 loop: CSVDGTAIYNEQFF. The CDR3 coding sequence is TGCAGCGTTGATGGGACAGCAATCTACAATGAGCAGTTCTTC.

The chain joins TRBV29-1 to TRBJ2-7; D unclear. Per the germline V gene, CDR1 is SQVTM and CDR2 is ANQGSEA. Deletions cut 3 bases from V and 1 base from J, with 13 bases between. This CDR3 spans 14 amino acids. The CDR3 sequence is CSVDLGHSSYEQYF. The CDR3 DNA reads TGCAGCGTTGACCTCGGGCATAGTTCCTACGAGCAGTACTTC.

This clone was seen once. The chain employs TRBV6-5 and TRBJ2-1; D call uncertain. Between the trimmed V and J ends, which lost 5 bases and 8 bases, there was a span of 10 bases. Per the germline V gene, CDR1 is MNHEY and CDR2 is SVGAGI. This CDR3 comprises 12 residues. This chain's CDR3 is CASSPTRYEQFF. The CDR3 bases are TGTGCCAGCAGTCCCACCCGTTATGAGCAGTTCTTC.

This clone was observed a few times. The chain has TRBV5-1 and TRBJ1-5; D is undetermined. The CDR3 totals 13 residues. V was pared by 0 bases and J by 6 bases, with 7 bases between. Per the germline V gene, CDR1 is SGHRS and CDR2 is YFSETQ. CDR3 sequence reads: CASSLGASQPQHF. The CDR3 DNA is TGCGCCAGCAGCTTGGGGGCAAGTCAGCCCCAGCATTTT.

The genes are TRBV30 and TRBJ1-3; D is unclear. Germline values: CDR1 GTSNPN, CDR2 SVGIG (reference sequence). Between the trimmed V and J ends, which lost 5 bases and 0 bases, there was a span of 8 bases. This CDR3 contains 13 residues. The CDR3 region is CAWGVSSGNTIYF. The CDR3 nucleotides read TGTGCCTGGGGGGTTAGCTCTGGAAACACCATATATTTT. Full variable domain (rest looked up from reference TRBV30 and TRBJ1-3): SQTIHQWPATLVQPVGSPLSLECTVEGTSNPNLYWYRQAAGRGLQLLFYSVGIGQISSEVPQNLSASRPQDRQFILSSKKLLLSDSGFYLCAWGVSSGNTIYFGEGSWLTVV.

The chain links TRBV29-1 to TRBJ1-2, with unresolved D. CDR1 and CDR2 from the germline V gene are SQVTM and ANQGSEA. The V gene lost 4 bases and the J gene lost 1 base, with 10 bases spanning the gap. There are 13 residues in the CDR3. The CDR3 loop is CSVGVQLNYGYTF. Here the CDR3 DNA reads TGCAGCGTTGGTGTCCAGCTTAACTATGGCTACACCTTC.

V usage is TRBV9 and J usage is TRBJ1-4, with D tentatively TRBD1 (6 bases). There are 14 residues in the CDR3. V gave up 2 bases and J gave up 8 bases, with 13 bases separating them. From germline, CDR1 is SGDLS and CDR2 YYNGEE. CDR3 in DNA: TGTGCCAGCAGCGTCGGACAGCTTCAGGAAAAACTGTTTTTT. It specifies CASSVGQLQEKLFF.

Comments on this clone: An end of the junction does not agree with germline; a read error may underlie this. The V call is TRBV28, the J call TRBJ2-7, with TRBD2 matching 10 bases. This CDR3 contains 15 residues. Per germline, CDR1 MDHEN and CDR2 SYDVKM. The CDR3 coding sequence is TGTGCCAGCAGTTTGGGGTTAGCGGGAGGATTCCCGAACCACTTC. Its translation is CASSLGLAGGFPNHF.

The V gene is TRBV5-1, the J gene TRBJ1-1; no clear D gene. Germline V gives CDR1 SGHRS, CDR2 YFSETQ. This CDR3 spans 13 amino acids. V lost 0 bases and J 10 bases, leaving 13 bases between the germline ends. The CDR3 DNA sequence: TGCGCCAGCAGCTTGGGACTCCAAGGAGTAGCTTTCTTT. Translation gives CASSLGLQGVAFF. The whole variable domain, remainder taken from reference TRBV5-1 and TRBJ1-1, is KAGVTQTPRYLIKTRGQQVTLSCSPISGHRSVSWYQQTPGQGLQFLFEYFSETQRNKGNFPGRFSGRQFSNSRSEMNVSTLELGDSALYLCASSLGLQGVAFFGQGTRLTVV.

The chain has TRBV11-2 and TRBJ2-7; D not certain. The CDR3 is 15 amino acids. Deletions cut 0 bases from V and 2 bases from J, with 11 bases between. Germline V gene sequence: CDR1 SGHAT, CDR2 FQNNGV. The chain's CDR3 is CASSLEYHRTYEQYF. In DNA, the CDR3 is TGTGCCAGCAGCTTAGAATACCACAGAACCTACGAGCAGTACTTC.

The DNA for the CDR3 is TGTGCCAGCAGCTTAGCGCTATTGGGGAAGACCCAGTACTTC. Its protein product is CASSLALLGKTQYF. The chain couples TRBV7-9 to TRBJ2-5; D remains unclear. The CDR3 is 14 residues long. CDR1 is SEHNR and CDR2 is FQNEAQ in the germline V gene (reference sequence). Between the trimmed V and J ends, which lost 0 bases and 6 bases, there was a span of 11 bases.

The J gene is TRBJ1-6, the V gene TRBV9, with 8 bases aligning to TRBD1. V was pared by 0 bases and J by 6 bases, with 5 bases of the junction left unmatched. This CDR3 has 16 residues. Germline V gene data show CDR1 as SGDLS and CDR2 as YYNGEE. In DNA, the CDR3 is TGTGCCAGCAGCGTAGGGGCAGGGGGCGGTAATTCACCCCTCCACTTT. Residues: CASSVGAGGGNSPLHF. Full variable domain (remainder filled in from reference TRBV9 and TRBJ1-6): DSGVTQTPKHLITATGQRVTLRCSPRSGDLSVYWYQQSLDQGLQFLIQYYNGEERAKGNILERFSAQQFPDLHSELNLSSLELGDSALYFCASSVGAGGGNSPLHFGNGTRLTVT.

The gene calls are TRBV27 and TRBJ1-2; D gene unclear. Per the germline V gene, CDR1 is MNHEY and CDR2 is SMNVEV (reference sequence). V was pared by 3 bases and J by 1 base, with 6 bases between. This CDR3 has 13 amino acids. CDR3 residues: CASSFTYNYGYTF. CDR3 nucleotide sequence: TGTGCCAGCAGTTTTACGTATAACTATGGCTACACCTTC.

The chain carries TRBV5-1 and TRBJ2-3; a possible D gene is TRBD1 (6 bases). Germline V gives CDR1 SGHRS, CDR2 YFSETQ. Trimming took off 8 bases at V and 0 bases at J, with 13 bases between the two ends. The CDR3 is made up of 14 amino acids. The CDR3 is CASMTGASTDTQYF. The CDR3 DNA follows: TGCGCCAGTATGACAGGTGCTAGCACAGATACGCAGTATTTT.

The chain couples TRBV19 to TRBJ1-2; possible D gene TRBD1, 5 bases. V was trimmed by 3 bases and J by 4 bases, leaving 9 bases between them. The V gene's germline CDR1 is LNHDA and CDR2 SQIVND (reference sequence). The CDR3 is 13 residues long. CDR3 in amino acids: CASSMEGSYGYTF. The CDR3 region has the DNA TGTGCCAGTAGTATGGAGGGGTCCTATGGCTACACCTTC. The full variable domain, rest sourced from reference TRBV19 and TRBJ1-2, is DGGITQSPKYLFRKEGQNVTLSCEQNLNHDAMYWYRQDPGQGLRLIYYSQIVNDFQKGDIAEGYSVSREKKESFPLTVTSAQKNPTAFYLCASSMEGSYGYTFGSGTRLTVV.

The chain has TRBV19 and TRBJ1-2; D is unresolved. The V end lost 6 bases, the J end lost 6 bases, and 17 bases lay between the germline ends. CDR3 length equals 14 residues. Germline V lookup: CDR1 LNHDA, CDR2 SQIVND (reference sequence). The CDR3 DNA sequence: TGTGCCAGTAGACCAGGACCGATAGCAGATGGCTACACCTTC. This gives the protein CASRPGPIADGYTF.

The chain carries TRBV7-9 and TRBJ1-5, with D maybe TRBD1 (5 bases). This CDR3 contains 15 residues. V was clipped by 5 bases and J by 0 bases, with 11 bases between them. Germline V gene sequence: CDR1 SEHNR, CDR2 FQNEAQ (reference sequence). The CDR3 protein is CASSPSGTSNQPQHF. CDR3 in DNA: TGTGCCAGCAGCCCAAGCGGGACTAGCAATCAGCCCCAGCATTTT.

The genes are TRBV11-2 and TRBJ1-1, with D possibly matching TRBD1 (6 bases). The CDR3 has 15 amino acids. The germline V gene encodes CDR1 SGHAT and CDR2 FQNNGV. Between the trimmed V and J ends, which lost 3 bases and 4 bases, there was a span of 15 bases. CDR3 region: CASSFTFGGATEAFF. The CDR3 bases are TGTGCCAGCAGCTTTACGTTCGGGGGGGCCACTGAAGCTTTCTTT.

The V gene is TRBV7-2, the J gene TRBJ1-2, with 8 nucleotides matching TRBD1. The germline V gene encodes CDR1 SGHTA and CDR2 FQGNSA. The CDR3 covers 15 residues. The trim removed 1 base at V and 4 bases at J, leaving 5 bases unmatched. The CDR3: CASSLGQGAGYGYTF. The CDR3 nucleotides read TGTGCCAGCAGCTTAGGGCAGGGGGCTGGCTATGGCTACACCTTC.

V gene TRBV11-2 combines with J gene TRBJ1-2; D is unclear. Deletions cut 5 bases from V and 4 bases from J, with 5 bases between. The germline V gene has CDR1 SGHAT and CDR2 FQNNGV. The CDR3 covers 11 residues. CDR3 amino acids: CASSSSYGYTF. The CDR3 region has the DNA TGTGCCAGCAGCAGTAGCTATGGCTACACCTTC.

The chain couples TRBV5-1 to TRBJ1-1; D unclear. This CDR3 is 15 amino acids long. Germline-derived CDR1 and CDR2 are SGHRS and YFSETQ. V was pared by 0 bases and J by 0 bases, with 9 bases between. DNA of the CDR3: TGCGCCAGCAGCTTGGAGGTTTTTATGAACACTGAAGCTTTCTTT. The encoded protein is CASSLEVFMNTEAFF. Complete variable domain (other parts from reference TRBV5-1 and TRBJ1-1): KAGVTQTPRYLIKTRGQQVTLSCSPISGHRSVSWYQQTPGQGLQFLFEYFSETQRNKGNFPGRFSGRQFSNSRSEMNVSTLELGDSALYLCASSLEVFMNTEAFFGQGTRLTVV.

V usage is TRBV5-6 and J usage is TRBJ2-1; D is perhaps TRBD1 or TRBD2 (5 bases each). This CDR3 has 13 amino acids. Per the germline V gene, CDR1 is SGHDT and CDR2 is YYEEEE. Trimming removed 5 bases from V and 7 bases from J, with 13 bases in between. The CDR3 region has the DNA TGTGCCAGCAGACCCGGGGCCGGGAATGAGCAGTTCTTC. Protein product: CASRPGAGNEQFF.

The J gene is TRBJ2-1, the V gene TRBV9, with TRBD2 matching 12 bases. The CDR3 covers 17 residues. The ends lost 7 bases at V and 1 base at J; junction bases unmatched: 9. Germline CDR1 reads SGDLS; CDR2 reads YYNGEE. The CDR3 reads CASLPSSGRGSYNEQFF. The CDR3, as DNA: TGTGCCAGCTTACCCTCTAGCGGGAGGGGGTCCTACAATGAGCAGTTCTTC. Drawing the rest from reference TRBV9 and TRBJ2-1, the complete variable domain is DSGVTQTPKHLITATGQRVTLRCSPRSGDLSVYWYQQSLDQGLQFLIQYYNGEERAKGNILERFSAQQFPDLHSELNLSSLELGDSALYFCASLPSSGRGSYNEQFFGPGTRLTVL.

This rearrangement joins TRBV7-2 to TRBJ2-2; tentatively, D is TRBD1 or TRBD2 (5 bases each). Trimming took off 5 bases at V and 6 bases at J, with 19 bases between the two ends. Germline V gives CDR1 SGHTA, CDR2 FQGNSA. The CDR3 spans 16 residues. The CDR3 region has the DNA TGTGCCAGCAGCAAACCCGGTGGGGGTCGGGCCGGGGAGCTGTTTTTT. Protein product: CASSKPGGGRAGELFF.

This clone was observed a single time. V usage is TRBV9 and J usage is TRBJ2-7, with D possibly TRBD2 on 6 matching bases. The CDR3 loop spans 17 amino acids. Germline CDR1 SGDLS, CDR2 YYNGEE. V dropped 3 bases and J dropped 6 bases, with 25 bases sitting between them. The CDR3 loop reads CASSDHPGADFPPEQYF. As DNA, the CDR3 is TGTGCCAGCAGCGATCACCCGGGAGCGGATTTTCCTCCCGAGCAGTACTTC.

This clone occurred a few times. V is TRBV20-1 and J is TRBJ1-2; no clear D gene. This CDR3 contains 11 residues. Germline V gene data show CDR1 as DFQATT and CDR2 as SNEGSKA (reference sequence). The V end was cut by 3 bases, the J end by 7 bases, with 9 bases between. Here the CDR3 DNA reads TGCAGTGCTAGGGCCAATTCTGGCTACACCTTC. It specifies CSARANSGYTF.

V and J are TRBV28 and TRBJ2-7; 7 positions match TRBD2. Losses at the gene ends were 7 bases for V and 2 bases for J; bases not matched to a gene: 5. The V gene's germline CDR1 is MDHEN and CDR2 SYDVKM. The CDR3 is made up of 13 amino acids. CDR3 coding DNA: TGTGCCAGCACCTTGGGGGGGGCCTACGAGCAGTACTTC. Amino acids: CASTLGGAYEQYF.

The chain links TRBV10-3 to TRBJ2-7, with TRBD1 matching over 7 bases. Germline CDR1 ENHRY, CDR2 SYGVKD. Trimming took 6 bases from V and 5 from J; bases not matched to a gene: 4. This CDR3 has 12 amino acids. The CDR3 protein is CAIRTGNDEQYF. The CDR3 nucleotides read TGTGCCATCAGGACAGGGAACGACGAGCAGTACTTC.

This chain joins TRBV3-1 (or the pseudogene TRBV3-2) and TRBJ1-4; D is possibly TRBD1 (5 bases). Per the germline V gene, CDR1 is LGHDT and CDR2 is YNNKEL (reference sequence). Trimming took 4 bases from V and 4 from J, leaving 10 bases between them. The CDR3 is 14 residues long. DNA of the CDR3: TGTGCCAGCAGCCCCAGGGTGGGTAATGAAAAACTGTTTTTT. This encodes CASSPRVGNEKLFF.

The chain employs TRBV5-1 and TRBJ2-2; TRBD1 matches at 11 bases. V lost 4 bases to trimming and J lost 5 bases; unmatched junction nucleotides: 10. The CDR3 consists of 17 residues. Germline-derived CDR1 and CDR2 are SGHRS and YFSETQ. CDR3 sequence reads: CASSQQSGTGGTGELFF. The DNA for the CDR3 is TGCGCCAGCAGCCAACAATCCGGGACAGGGGGAACCGGGGAGCTGTTTTTT.

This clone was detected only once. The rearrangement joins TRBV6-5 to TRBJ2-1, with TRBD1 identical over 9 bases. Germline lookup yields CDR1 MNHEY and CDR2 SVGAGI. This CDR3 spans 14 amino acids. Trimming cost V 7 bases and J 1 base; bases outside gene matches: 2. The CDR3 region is CASTGTGSYNEQFF. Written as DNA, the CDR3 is TGTGCCAGCACTGGGACAGGGTCCTACAATGAGCAGTTCTTC.